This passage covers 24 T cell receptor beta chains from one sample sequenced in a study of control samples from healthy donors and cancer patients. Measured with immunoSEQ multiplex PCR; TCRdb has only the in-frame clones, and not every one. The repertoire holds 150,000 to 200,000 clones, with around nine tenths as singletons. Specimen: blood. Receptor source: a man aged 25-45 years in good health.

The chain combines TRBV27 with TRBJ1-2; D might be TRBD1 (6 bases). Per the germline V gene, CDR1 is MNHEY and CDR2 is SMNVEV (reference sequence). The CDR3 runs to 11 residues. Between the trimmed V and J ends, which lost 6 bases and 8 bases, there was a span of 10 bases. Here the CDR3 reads CASRTGTGYTF. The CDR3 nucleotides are TGTGCCAGCAGGACCGGGACAGGCTACACCTTC.

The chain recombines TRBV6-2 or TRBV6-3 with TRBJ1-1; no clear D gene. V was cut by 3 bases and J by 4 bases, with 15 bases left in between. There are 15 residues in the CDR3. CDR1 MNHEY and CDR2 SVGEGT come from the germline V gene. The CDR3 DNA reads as TGTGCCAGCAGTTATCCGAGGGCAGATACCACTGAAGCTTTCTTT. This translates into CASSYPRADTTEAFF.

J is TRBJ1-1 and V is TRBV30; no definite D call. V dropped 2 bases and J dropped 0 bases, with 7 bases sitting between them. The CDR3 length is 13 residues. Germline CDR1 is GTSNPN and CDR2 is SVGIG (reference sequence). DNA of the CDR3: TGTGCCTGGAGTTTGAACATGAACACTGAAGCTTTCTTT. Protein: CAWSLNMNTEAFF.

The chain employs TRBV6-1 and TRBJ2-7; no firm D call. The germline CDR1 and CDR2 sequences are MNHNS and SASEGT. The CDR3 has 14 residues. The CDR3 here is CASSEAPRVGSKMV. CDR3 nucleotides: TGTGCCAGCAGTGAAGCGCCTCGGGTGGGGTCGAAAATGGTC.

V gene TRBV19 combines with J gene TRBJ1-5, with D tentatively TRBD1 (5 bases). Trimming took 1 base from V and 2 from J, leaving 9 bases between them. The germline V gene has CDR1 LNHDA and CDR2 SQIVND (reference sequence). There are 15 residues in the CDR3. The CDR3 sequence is CASSIVEGGNQPQHF. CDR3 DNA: TGTGCCAGTAGTATAGTCGAAGGGGGCAATCAGCCCCAGCATTTT.

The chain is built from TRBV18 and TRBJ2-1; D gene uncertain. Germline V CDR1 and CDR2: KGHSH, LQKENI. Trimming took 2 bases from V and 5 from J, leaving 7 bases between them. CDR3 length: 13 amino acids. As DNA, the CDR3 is TGTGCCAGCTCACCAGTCTTAGACAATGAGCAGTTCTTC. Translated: CASSPVLDNEQFF.

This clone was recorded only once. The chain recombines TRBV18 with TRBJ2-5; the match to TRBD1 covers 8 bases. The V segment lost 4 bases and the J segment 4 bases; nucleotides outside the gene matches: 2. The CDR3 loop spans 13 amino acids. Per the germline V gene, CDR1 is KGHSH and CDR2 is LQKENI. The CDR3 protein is CASSLGQGETQYF. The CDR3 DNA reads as TGTGCCAGCTCACTTGGACAGGGAGAGACCCAGTACTTC.

For the CDR3, the DNA is TGTGCCAGCAGCTTAGGCCCGCGACTAGCGGGGGAAAATGCAGATACGCAGTATTTT. The encoded protein is CASSLGPRLAGENADTQYF. The V gene is TRBV7-8, the J gene TRBJ2-3; 12 bases map to TRBD2. Germline CDR1 SGHVS, CDR2 FQNEAQ. Trimming took 1 base from V and 4 from J; bases not matched to a gene: 12. The CDR3 contains 19 residues.

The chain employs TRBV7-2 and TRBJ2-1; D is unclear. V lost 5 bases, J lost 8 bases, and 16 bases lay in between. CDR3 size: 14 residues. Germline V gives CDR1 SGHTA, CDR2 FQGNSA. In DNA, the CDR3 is TGTGCCAGCAGCAGTACTAACCTAAACGATGAGCAGTTCTTC. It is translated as CASSSTNLNDEQFF.

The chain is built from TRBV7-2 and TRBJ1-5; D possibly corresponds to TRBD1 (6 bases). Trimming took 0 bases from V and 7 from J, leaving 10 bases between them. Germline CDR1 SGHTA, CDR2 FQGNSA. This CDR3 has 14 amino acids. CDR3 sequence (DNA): TGTGCCAGCAGCTTAGCGCTCGGGGGCCAGCCCCAGCATTTT. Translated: CASSLALGGQPQHF.

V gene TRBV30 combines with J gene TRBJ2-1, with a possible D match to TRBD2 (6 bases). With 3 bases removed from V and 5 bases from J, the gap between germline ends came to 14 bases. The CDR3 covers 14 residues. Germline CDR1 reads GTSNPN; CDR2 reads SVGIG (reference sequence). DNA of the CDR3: TGTGCCTGGAGCCCGGGACTGCCAAACAATGAGCAGTTCTTC. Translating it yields CAWSPGLPNNEQFF.

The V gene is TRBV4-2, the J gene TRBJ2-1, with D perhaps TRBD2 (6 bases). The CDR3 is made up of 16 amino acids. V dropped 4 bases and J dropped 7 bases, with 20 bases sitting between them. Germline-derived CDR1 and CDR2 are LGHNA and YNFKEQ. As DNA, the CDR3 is TGTGCCAGCAGCCGCTCGGGGGAAATCAACGGGAATGAGCAGTTCTTC. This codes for CASSRSGEINGNEQFF.

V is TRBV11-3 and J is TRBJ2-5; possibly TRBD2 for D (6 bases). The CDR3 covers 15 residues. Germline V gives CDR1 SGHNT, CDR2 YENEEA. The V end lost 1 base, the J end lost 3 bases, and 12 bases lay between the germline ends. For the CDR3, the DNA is TGTGCCAGCAGCTTAGGCCGGGCGGGGAAAGAGACCCAGTACTTC. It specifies CASSLGRAGKETQYF.

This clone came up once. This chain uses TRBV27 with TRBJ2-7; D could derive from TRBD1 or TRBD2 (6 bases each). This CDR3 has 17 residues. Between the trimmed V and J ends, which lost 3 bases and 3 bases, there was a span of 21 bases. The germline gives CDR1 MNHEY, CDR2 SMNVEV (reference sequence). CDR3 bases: TGTGCCAGCAGTTTTTCCCAGCTAGTCGGGGGCGTCTACGAGCAGTACTTC. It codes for CASSFSQLVGGVYEQYF.

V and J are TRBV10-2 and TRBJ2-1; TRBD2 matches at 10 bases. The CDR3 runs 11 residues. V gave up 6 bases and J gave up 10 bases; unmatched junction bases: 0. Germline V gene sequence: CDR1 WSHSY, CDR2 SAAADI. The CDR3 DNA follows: TGCGCCAGCAGACTAGCGGGGGAGCAGTTCTTC. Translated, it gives CASRLAGEQFF.

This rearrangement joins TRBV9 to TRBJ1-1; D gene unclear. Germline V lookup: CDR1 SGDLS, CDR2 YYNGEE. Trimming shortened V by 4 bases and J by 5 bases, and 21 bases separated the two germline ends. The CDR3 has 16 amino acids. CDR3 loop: CASSPPPGRGGTEAFF. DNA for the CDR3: TGTGCCAGCAGCCCACCACCCGGACGGGGAGGGACTGAAGCTTTCTTT.

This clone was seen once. CDR3 nucleotides: TGTGCCAGCAGCCCATCAGGGGGTAATCAGCCCCAGCATTTT. Translation gives CASSPSGGNQPQHF. The chain uses TRBV6-5 and TRBJ1-5, with 7 bases aligning to TRBD1. CDR1 and CDR2 (germline): MNHEY, SVGAGI. Unmatched junction bases numbered 6, after V lost 6 bases and J lost 4 bases. CDR3 size: 14 residues.

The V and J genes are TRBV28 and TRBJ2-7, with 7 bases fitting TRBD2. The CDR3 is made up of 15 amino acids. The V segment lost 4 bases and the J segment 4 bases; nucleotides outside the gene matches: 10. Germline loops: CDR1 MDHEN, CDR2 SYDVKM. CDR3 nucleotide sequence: TGTGCCAGCAGTTCCCCCGGCGGGAGTAAGTACGAGCAGTACTTC. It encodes CASSSPGGSKYEQYF. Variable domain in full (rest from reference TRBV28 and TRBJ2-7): DVKVTQSSRYLVKRTGEKVFLECVQDMDHENMFWYRQDPGLGLRLIYFSYDVKMKEKGDIPEGYSVSREKKERFSLILESASTNQTSMYLCASSSPGGSKYEQYFGPGTRLTVT.

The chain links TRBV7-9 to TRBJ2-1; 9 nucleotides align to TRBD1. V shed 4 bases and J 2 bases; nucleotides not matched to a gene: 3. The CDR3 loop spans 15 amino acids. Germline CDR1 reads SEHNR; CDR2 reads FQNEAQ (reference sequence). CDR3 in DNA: TGTGCCAGCAGCTCGGGACAGGGAACCTACAATGAGCAGTTCTTC. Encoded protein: CASSSGQGTYNEQFF.

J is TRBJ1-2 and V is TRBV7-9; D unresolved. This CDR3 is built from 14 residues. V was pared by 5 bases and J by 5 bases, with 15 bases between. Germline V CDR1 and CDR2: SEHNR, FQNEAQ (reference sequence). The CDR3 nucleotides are TGTGCCAGCAGCCCCTTCGCGGCCGGTTATGGCTACACCTTC. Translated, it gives CASSPFAAGYGYTF.

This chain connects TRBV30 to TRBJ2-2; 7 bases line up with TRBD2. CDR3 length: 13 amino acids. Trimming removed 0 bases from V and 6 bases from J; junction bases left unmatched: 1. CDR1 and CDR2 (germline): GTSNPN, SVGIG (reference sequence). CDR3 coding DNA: TGTGCCTGGAGTGTAGGGAGGGCCGGGGAGCTGTTTTTT. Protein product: CAWSVGRAGELFF.

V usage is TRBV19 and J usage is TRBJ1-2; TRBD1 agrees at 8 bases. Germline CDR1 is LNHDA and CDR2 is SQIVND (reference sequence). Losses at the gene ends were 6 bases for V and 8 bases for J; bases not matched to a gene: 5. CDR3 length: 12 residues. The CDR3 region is CASSGQGNGYTF. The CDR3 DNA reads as TGTGCCAGTAGCGGACAGGGCAACGGCTACACCTTC.

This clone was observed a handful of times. The CDR3 DNA reads as TGTGCCAGCAGCTTAGGGTCCGGGATGAACACTGAAGCTTTCTTT. This codes for CASSLGSGMNTEAFF. The rearrangement joins TRBV7-2 to TRBJ1-1, with D hard to call. This CDR3 spans 15 amino acids. CDR1 and CDR2 (germline): SGHTA, FQGNSA. V was trimmed by 1 base and J by 0 bases, leaving 9 bases between them.

Here the CDR3 DNA reads TGTGCCACCAGTGCTTCGCGGGGGGAGGGTGGCTACGAGCAGTACTTC. This codes for CATSASRGEGGYEQYF. The V and J genes are TRBV24-1 and TRBJ2-7; 8 positions agree with TRBD2. The germline V gene encodes CDR1 KGHDR and CDR2 SFDVKD. V lost 5 bases to trimming and J lost 3 bases; unmatched junction nucleotides: 11. There are 16 residues in the CDR3.